What follows describes a single T cell receptor beta chain. The record originates from a study of CD8 T cells in Susac syndrome. Both CD4+ and CD8+ T cells were negatively isolated, and TEMRA cells underwent FACS enrichment. Random hexamers served to reverse transcribe roughly 0.5 to 1 ug RNA. TCR beta CDR3 was amplified by immunoSEQ covering 54 Vbeta and 13 Jbeta. Using its own MiXCR run on the immunoSEQ multiplex PCR reads, TCRdb lists one record per CDR3 protein. The sample shows under 200,000 distinct CDR3 sequences, roughly 91% of them seen only once. This CDR3 spans 15 amino acids. V was trimmed by 3 bases and J by 4 bases, leaving 12 bases between them. Per germline, CDR1 MGHDK and CDR2 SYGVNS.

Material for sequencing was CD4+ T cells from PBMCs. The V and J genes are TRBV25-1 and TRBJ2-2, with D tentatively TRBD1 (7 bases). This clonotype was obtained from a human donor with Susac syndrome. CDR3 protein: CASSDRQGGTGELFF. The DNA for the CDR3 is TGTGCCAGCAGTGACCGACAGGGAGGCACCGGGGAGCTGTTTTTT.